This T cell receptor beta chain originates from a study of regulatory T cells in long-lasting Graves disease. The sample's time point: newly diagnosed GD, antithyroid drugs for less than 3 months. After RNA was extracted from PBMCs, the TCR library was made from it. Library construction for TCR beta used iRepertoire HTBI primers and Arm-PCR of CDR3 regions. TCRdb reprocessed the multiplex PCR reads via MiXCR and lists one record per CDR3 protein. The sample holds 350,000 to 450,000 distinct CDR3 sequences, approximately 16% seen once. The same sample was also used in a study of T cells in Graves' hyperthyroidism and ophthalmopathy.

Specimen: peripheral blood mononuclear cells (PBMCs), collected at new diagnosis, from a patient treated with antithyroid drugs. The receptor was isolated from a woman in her forties with Graves disease.

CDR3 loop: CASSLTGHSNQPQHF. CDR3 in DNA: TGTGCCAGCAGCCTGACGGGACATAGCAATCAGCCCCAGCATTTT. V and J are TRBV6-1 and TRBJ1-5, with D possibly matching TRBD1 (6 bases). The CDR3 extends over 15 amino acids. The V gene lost 6 bases and the J gene lost 0 bases, with 12 bases spanning the gap. Germline loops: CDR1 MNHNS, CDR2 SASEGT.